One sample yielded the 8 T cell receptor beta chains listed below, sequenced in a study of T-cell reconstitution after alpha-beta-depleted transplantation in children. Library preparation (for TCRbeta) was performed with unique molecular identifiers. MiXCR, run by TCRdb on the PCR reads, gives a single entry per CDR3 protein. The sample gives about 110,000 distinct CDR3 sequences, around 23% of which show up once; 8% to 11% is in the top ten. The material was PBMCs, mostly from graft donor cells, obtained 180 days after TCRalphabeta/CD19-depleted stem cell transplant. These receptors were obtained from a male patient aged 2-9 years who had a stem cell transplant for chronic granulomatous disease, so the T cells may come from the graft donor.

There are many counts of this clonotype. The J gene is TRBJ2-5, the V gene TRBV20-1; D uncertain. Trimming took off 2 bases at V and 5 bases at J, with 9 bases between the two ends. The CDR3 runs to 12 residues. Per the germline V gene, CDR1 is DFQATT and CDR2 is SNEGSKA (reference sequence). CDR3 region: CSARSPPETQYF. The CDR3 DNA is TGCAGTGCTAGATCCCCCCCGGAGACCCAGTACTTC.

This clonotype was observed at least ten times. DNA of the CDR3: TGTGCCAGCAGTTACTTGGACAGGGCCTACGAGCAGTACTTC. Translating it yields CASSYLDRAYEQYF. This rearrangement joins TRBV6-5 to TRBJ2-7; the match to TRBD1 covers 8 bases. The CDR3 extends over 14 amino acids. The V segment lost 1 base and the J segment 2 bases; nucleotides outside the gene matches: 1. Germline V lookup: CDR1 MNHEY, CDR2 SVGAGI.

The rearrangement uses TRBV4-1 and TRBJ2-7; D ambiguous. Germline CDR1 MGHRA, CDR2 YSYEKL. V was cut by 4 bases and J by 3 bases, with 19 bases left in between. There are 16 residues in the CDR3. CDR3 sequence (DNA): TGCGCCAGCAGCCTCCCCCTGGGTGTCGCCGTCTACGAGCAGTACTTC. Translated, it gives CASSLPLGVAVYEQYF.

This clonotype appeared a few times. The chain joins TRBV7-2 to TRBJ2-3, with D hard to call. Germline V CDR1 and CDR2: SGHTA, FQGNSA. This CDR3 has 13 residues. With 4 bases removed from V and 4 bases from J, the gap between germline ends came to 9 bases. The CDR3 DNA reads as TGTGCCAGCAGCTCTACAGCGTCAGATACGCAGTATTTT. This gives the protein CASSSTASDTQYF.

This clonotype showed up just a few times. The rearrangement links TRBV29-1 to TRBJ1-5, with 10 bases lining up with TRBD1. The CDR3 runs to 14 residues. The ends lost 5 bases at V and 0 bases at J; junction bases unmatched: 1. Germline assignment: CDR1 SQVTM and CDR2 ANQGSEA. The CDR3 loop reads CSVWTGGSNQPQHF. The CDR3 DNA reads TGCAGCGTTTGGACAGGGGGTAGCAATCAGCCCCAGCATTTT. The full variable domain, rest sourced from reference TRBV29-1 and TRBJ1-5, is SAVISQKPSRDICQRGTSLTIQCQVDSQVTMMFWYRQQPGQSLTLIATANQGSEATYESGFVIDKFPISRPNLTFSTLTVSNMSPEDSSIYLCSVWTGGSNQPQHFGDGTRLSIL.

The chain uses TRBV12-3 or TRBV12-4 and TRBJ1-1, with D perhaps TRBD1 (6 bases). The CDR3 loop spans 14 amino acids. V lost 6 bases to trimming and J lost 3 bases, with 14 bases between them. The chain's CDR3 is CASRNRAGDTEAFF. CDR3 nucleotide sequence: TGTGCCAGCAGAAACAGGGCAGGGGACACTGAAGCTTTCTTT.

This clonotype has just a few counts. V gene TRBV25-1 combines with J gene TRBJ2-5; 10 bases fit TRBD2. Trimming cost V 4 bases and J 10 bases; bases outside gene matches: 3. The CDR3 is 12 amino acids. From germline, CDR1 is MGHDK and CDR2 SYGVNS. CDR3 residues: CASSALAGGQYF. CDR3 nucleotides: TGTGCCAGCAGTGCGTTAGCGGGAGGCCAGTACTTC.

This rearrangement joins TRBV20-1 to TRBJ2-5, with a tentative D call TRBD2 (5 bases). V was trimmed by 4 bases and J by 6 bases, leaving 18 bases between them. This CDR3 contains 14 residues. The germline gives CDR1 DFQATT, CDR2 SNEGSKA (reference sequence). In DNA, the CDR3 is TGCAGTGCTACTAGCATCCAACATGGAAAGACCCAGTACTTC. As protein: CSATSIQHGKTQYF.